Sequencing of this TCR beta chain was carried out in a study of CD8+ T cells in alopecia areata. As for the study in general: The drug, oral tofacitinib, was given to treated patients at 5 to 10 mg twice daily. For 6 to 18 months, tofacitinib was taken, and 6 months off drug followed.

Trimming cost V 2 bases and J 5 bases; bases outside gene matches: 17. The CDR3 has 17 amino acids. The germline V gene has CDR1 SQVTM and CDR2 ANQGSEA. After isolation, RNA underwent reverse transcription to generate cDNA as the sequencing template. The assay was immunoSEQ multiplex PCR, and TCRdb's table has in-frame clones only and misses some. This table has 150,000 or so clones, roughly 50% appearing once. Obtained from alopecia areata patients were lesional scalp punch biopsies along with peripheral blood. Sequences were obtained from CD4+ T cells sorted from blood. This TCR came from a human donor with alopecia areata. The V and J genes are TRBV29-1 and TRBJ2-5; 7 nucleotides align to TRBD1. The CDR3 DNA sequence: TGCAGCGTTGAATCGGTAGTGAGGGGGCGAAAAGGGGAGACCCAGTACTTC. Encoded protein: CSVESVVRGRKGETQYF.